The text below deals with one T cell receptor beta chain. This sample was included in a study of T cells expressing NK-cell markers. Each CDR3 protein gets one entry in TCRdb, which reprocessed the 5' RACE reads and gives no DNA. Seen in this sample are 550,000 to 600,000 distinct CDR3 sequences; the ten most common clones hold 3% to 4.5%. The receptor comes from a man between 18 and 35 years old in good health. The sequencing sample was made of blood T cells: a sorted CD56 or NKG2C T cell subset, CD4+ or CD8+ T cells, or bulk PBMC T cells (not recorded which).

The CDR3 loop is CSARDSEGVLTYEQYF. The chain has TRBV20-1 and TRBJ2-7; no DNA is available, so the TRBD2 call from TCRdb remains unchecked. Germline V gene sequence: CDR1 DFQATT, CDR2 SNEGSKA (reference sequence). CDR3 size: 16 residues.